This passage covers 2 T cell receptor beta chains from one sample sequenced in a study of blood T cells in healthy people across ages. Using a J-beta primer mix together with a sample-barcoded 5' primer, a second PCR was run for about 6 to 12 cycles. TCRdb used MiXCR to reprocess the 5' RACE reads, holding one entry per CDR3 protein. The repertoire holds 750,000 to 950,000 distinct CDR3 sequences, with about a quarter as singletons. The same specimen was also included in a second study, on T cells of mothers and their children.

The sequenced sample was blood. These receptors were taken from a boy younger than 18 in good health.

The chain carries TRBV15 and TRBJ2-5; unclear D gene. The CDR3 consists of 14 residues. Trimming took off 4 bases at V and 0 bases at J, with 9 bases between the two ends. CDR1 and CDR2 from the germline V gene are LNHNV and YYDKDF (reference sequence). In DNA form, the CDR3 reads TGTGCCACCAGCAAGCTGGGGTACCAAGAGACCCAGTACTTC. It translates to CATSKLGYQETQYF.

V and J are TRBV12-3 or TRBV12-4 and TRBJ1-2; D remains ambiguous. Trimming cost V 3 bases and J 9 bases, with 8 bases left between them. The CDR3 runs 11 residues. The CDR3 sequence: CASSFEASYTF. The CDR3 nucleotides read TGTGCCAGCAGTTTCGAAGCAAGCTACACCTTC.